Below are 15 T cell receptor beta chains sequenced from a single sample in a study of long-term antiretroviral therapy in people with HIV. Researchers ran immunoSEQ v3.0 at survey level. The table came from immunoSEQ multiplex PCR; TCRdb's copy has only in-frame clones and leaves some out. The sample lists roughly 37,000 clones; roughly 78% were seen once. The sequencing used unsorted PBMCs, collected 3.4 years after starting antiretroviral therapy. These receptors were obtained from a young man with HIV.

This clone was observed a few times. The gene calls are TRBV14 and TRBJ2-2; the D is unclear. Trimming pared 4 bases from V and 1 base from J, leaving 4 bases between. The CDR3 loop spans 13 amino acids. Germline V gene sequence: CDR1 SGHDN, CDR2 FVKESK. The CDR3 spells CASSPLNTGELFF. The CDR3 DNA reads TGTGCCAGCAGCCCTTTGAACACCGGGGAGCTGTTTTTT.

V gene TRBV27 combines with J gene TRBJ2-3; TRBD2 matches 7 bases. Germline V gene data show CDR1 as MNHEY and CDR2 as SMNVEV (reference sequence). After removal of 2 bases from V and 5 bases from J, the junction contained 7 bases not matched to a gene. The CDR3 consists of 15 residues. Here the CDR3 reads CASSLVASGLDTQYF. CDR3 nucleotides: TGTGCCAGCAGTTTAGTGGCTAGCGGACTAGATACGCAGTATTTT.

The rearrangement joins TRBV30 to TRBJ2-3, with D perhaps matching TRBD2 (5 bases). The V gene's germline CDR1 is GTSNPN and CDR2 SVGIG (reference sequence). This CDR3 is built from 12 residues. Trimming stripped 4 bases from V and 4 bases from J, with 9 bases between. CDR3 protein: CAWTLRADTQYF. For the CDR3, the DNA is TGTGCCTGGACTCTGAGGGCAGATACGCAGTATTTT.

The chain recombines TRBV5-1 with TRBJ2-5; D unresolved. The length of the CDR3 is 14 residues. CDR1 and CDR2 from the germline V gene are SGHRS and YFSETQ. V gave up 5 bases and J gave up 5 bases, with 16 bases separating them. In DNA, the CDR3 is TGCGCCAGCAGATATACGTGGAGTAGCGAGACCCAGTACTTC. Translating gives CASRYTWSSETQYF.

The chain has TRBV28 and TRBJ1-4; D is possibly TRBD1 (6 bases). The CDR3 length is 15 residues. Germline CDR1 reads MDHEN; CDR2 reads SYDVKM. Deletions cut 6 bases from V and 8 bases from J, with 19 bases between. The CDR3 sequence: CASRYRALWNEKLFF. In nucleotides, the CDR3 is TGTGCCAGCAGATACAGGGCGCTCTGGAACGAAAAACTGTTTTTT.

CDR3 in DNA: TGTGCCAGCAGCAGGACAGTTCACACTGAAGCTTTCTTT. This sequence encodes CASSRTVHTEAFF. V and J are TRBV28 and TRBJ1-1, with D possibly TRBD1 on 6 matching bases. Trimming took off 6 bases at V and 3 bases at J, with 11 bases between the two ends. The CDR3 has 13 amino acids. The germline gives CDR1 MDHEN, CDR2 SYDVKM.

The chain couples TRBV5-8 to TRBJ1-4, with TRBD1 identical over 7 bases. This CDR3 region has 16 residues. Germline CDR1 and CDR2: SGHTS and YDEGEE. V trimming: 3 bases; J trimming: 1 base; junction bases outside the gene matches: 6. The chain's CDR3 is CASSSGQQLTNEKLFF. CDR3 nucleotides: TGTGCCAGCAGCTCGGGACAGCAACTAACTAATGAAAAACTGTTTTTT.

The V and J genes are TRBV9 and TRBJ2-1, with D hard to call. CDR1 and CDR2 (germline): SGDLS, YYNGEE. Trimming removed 3 bases from V and 3 bases from J, with 7 bases in between. This CDR3 has 13 residues. The CDR3 spells CASSANSYNEQFF. For the CDR3, the DNA is TGTGCCAGCAGCGCAAATAGCTACAATGAGCAGTTCTTC.

The chain couples TRBV7-2 to TRBJ2-1; D tentatively reads TRBD1 or TRBD2 (5 bases each). CDR3 length: 15 residues. Trimming shortened V by 5 bases and J by 0 bases, and 11 bases separated the two germline ends. From germline, CDR1 is SGHTA and CDR2 FQGNSA. The DNA for the CDR3 is TGTGCCAGCAGCGACTCAGGGAGCTCCTACAATGAGCAGTTCTTC. Translating gives CASSDSGSSYNEQFF.

CDR3 nucleotides: TGTGCCTGGAGTATTGGGGTGAGCACTGAAGCTTTCTTT. This sequence encodes CAWSIGVSTEAFF. V is TRBV30 and J is TRBJ1-1; no firm D call. Germline V lookup: CDR1 GTSNPN, CDR2 SVGIG (reference sequence). V lost 2 bases and J lost 4, with 11 bases in between. CDR3 length: 13 amino acids. Variable domain in full (rest from reference TRBV30 and TRBJ1-1): SQTIHQWPATLVQPVGSPLSLECTVEGTSNPNLYWYRQAAGRGLQLLFYSVGIGQISSEVPQNLSASRPQDRQFILSSKKLLLSDSGFYLCAWSIGVSTEAFFGQGTRLTVV.

The sample holds one count of this clone. This chain joins TRBV5-4 and TRBJ2-1; 9 positions match TRBD1. Germline CDR1 SGHNT, CDR2 YYREEE (reference sequence). The CDR3 has 15 amino acids. Unmatched junction bases numbered 7, after V lost 4 bases and J lost 5 bases. The CDR3 DNA reads TGTGCCAGCAGCCCGACCGGGACAGGGAACAATGAGCAGTTCTTC. This codes for CASSPTGTGNNEQFF.

To note about this clone: Relative to the germline gene, one junction end is altered; a read error may explain this. The chain has TRBV7-7 and TRBJ1-2; D uncertain. The CDR3 is 8 residues long. Germline-derived CDR1 and CDR2 are SSHAT and FNYEAQ (reference sequence). CDR3 region: CASSFPLF. CDR3 nucleotides: TGTGCCAGCAGCTTTCCGCTCTTC.

J is TRBJ2-7 and V is TRBV7-6; weak D call: TRBD1 (6 bases). The ends were cut back, 5 bases at V and 0 bases at J, with 8 bases in the middle. The CDR3 is 13 amino acids. Germline values: CDR1 SGHVS, CDR2 FNYEAQ. This CDR3 reads CASSRDNSYEQYF. CDR3 nucleotides: TGTGCCAGCAGCAGGGACAACTCCTACGAGCAGTACTTC.

This clone was seen just once. The chain links TRBV6-1 to TRBJ1-2, with D maybe TRBD1 (6 bases). This CDR3 spans 15 amino acids. The germline V gene encodes CDR1 MNHNS and CDR2 SASEGT. The ends were cut back, 0 bases at V and 5 bases at J, with 13 bases in the middle. The CDR3 loop reads CASSEAERGRYGYTF. As DNA, the CDR3 is TGTGCCAGCAGTGAAGCGGAGAGGGGGAGGTATGGCTACACCTTC.

The chain recombines TRBV4-3 with TRBJ2-5; the D call may be TRBD1 or TRBD2 (5 bases each). CDR1 and CDR2 (germline): LGHNA, YSLEER. CDR3 size: 17 residues. The V gene lost 0 bases and the J gene lost 4 bases, with 18 bases spanning the gap. The CDR3 bases are TGCGCCAGCAGCCAAGAACTTGGGACCAGCGCCGGAGAGACCCAGTACTTC. It encodes CASSQELGTSAGETQYF.